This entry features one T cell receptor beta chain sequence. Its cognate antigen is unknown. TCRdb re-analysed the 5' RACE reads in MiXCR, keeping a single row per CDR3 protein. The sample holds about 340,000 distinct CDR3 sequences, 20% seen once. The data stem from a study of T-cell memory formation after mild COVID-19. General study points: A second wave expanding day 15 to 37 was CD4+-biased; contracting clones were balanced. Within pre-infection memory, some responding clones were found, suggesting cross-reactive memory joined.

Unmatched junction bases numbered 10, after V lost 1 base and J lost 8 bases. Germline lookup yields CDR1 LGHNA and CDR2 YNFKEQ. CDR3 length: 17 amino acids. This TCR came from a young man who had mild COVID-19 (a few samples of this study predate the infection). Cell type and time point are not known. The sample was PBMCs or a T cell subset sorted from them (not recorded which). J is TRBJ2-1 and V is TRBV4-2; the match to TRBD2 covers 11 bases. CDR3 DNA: TGTGCCAGCAGCCAAGTGGATAGCGGGGGGGCTTGGTATGAGCAGTTCTTC. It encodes CASSQVDSGGAWYEQFF.